The 29 T cell receptor beta chains listed next were all sequenced from one sample in a study of cytomegalovirus exposure and HLA in healthy donors. Both 60 Vbeta primers and 13 Jbeta primers went into the PCR. Produced via immunoSEQ multiplex PCR; TCRdb's table is partial and in-frame only. The sample contains roughly 170,000 clones, around four fifths of which appear only once. Sequencing was carried out using PBMCs. The receptors shown here come from a man younger than 40 in good health and CMV-seronegative.

The chain couples TRBV6-5 to TRBJ2-7; TRBD2 is a possible D gene (5 bases). The CDR3 contains 14 residues. Trimming cost V 2 bases and J 0 bases, with 8 bases left between them. Germline CDR1 reads MNHEY; CDR2 reads SVGAGI. The CDR3 DNA is TGTGCCAGCAGTTACCGCGGGCGCTCCTACGAGCAGTACTTC. Its protein product is CASSYRGRSYEQYF.

The CDR3 nucleotides are TGTGCCAGCGTCCCCCGGGGACAGATCCAAGAGACCCAGTACTTC. Translation gives CASVPRGQIQETQYF. The chain carries TRBV28 and TRBJ2-5; 7 bases align to TRBD1. This CDR3 comprises 15 residues. Germline CDR1 MDHEN, CDR2 SYDVKM. J gave up 1 base and V 8 bases, and 10 bases lay outside the gene matches.

The genes are TRBV4-3 and TRBJ2-5, with D perhaps TRBD2 (5 bases). The CDR3 loop spans 16 amino acids. CDR1 is LGHNA, CDR2 YSLEER, per germline. V was clipped by 0 bases and J by 4 bases, with 15 bases between them. As DNA, the CDR3 is TGCGCCAGCAGCCAAGATCTAGGGAGTTCGGCAGAGACCCAGTACTTC. As protein: CASSQDLGSSAETQYF.

The chain uses TRBV5-4 and TRBJ2-2; 8 bases match TRBD1. Germline CDR1 SGHNT, CDR2 YYREEE (reference sequence). The CDR3 has 15 residues. With 1 base clipped from V and 4 bases from J, the junction kept 3 bases outside the gene matches. The CDR3 nucleotides read TGTGCCAGCAGCTTGAGTACAGGGGGCACCGGGGAGCTGTTTTTT. It codes for CASSLSTGGTGELFF.

The chain links TRBV6-1 to TRBJ2-2, with 7 nucleotides matching TRBD1. V shed 6 bases and J 4 bases; nucleotides not matched to a gene: 8. This CDR3 has 15 amino acids. The germline gives CDR1 MNHNS, CDR2 SASEGT. The CDR3 region has the DNA TGTGCCAGCAGGTGGGGACCAGGGGGCACCGGGGAGCTGTTTTTT. It specifies CASRWGPGGTGELFF.

The genes are TRBV28 and TRBJ2-7; weak D call: TRBD1 (6 bases). CDR3 length equals 15 residues. Germline assignment: CDR1 MDHEN and CDR2 SYDVKM. V dropped 8 bases and J dropped 0 bases, with 17 bases sitting between them. The DNA for the CDR3 is TGTGCCAGCCCCCCTAACAGGGAAACCTCCTACGAGCAGTACTTC. This encodes CASPPNRETSYEQYF. Using reference TRBV28 and TRBJ2-7 for the parts outside the CDR3, the full variable domain is DVKVTQSSRYLVKRTGEKVFLECVQDMDHENMFWYRQDPGLGLRLIYFSYDVKMKEKGDIPEGYSVSREKKERFSLILESASTNQTSMYLCASPPNRETSYEQYFGPGTRLTVT.

The chain employs TRBV9 and TRBJ2-2; no clear D. The germline CDR1 and CDR2 sequences are SGDLS and YYNGEE. The V and J ends lost 2 bases and 0 bases respectively, with 5 bases between them. The CDR3 has 14 amino acids. This CDR3 reads CASSVYTNTGELFF. In DNA form, the CDR3 reads TGTGCCAGCAGCGTTTACACGAACACCGGGGAGCTGTTTTTT.

The CDR3 DNA reads as TGTGCCAGCAGTTTAGCGAACGACAGGGGGACCCAGTACTTC. Translation gives CASSLANDRGTQYF. This chain uses TRBV6-5 with TRBJ2-5; 8 nucleotides match TRBD1. Trimming took 4 bases from V and 7 from J; bases not matched to a gene: 8. Germline CDR1 reads MNHEY; CDR2 reads SVGAGI. The CDR3 extends over 14 amino acids.

V gene TRBV19 combines with J gene TRBJ1-4, with 7 bases aligning to TRBD1. V dropped 5 bases and J dropped 0; count of bases not matched to a gene: 6. Looked up from germline, CDR1 is LNHDA and CDR2 is SQIVND (reference sequence). CDR3 size: 16 residues. The chain's CDR3 is CASSFRTGATNEKLFF. The CDR3 DNA reads TGTGCCAGTAGTTTTCGGACAGGTGCAACTAATGAAAAACTGTTTTTT. The full variable domain, with the rest looked up from reference TRBV19 and TRBJ1-4, is DGGITQSPKYLFRKEGQNVTLSCEQNLNHDAMYWYRQDPGQGLRLIYYSQIVNDFQKGDIAEGYSVSREKKESFPLTVTSAQKNPTAFYLCASSFRTGATNEKLFFGSGTQLSVL.

This rearrangement joins TRBV18 to TRBJ1-6; D remains unclear. CDR3 size: 15 residues. Between the trimmed V and J ends, which lost 2 bases and 7 bases, there was a span of 12 bases. Germline CDR1 is KGHSH and CDR2 is LQKENI. CDR3 loop: CASSPGPTGNSPLHF. CDR3 DNA: TGTGCCAGCTCACCAGGCCCGACGGGGAATTCACCCCTCCACTTT.

This chain joins TRBV28 and TRBJ2-3, with 11 bases that match TRBD1. The V gene end was trimmed by 1 base and the J gene end by 1 base; junction bases not matched to a gene: 7. This CDR3 is built from 18 residues. Germline values: CDR1 MDHEN, CDR2 SYDVKM. CDR3 amino acids: CASSLYPSDRGRTDTQYF. DNA of the CDR3: TGTGCCAGCAGTTTATACCCCTCGGACAGGGGGCGCACAGATACGCAGTATTTT.

The rearrangement uses TRBV6-5 and TRBJ1-1; D is unresolved. Looked up from germline, CDR1 is MNHEY and CDR2 is SVGAGI. This CDR3 spans 11 amino acids. V was shortened by 10 bases and J by 4 bases, with 10 bases between the two germline ends. The CDR3 loop reads CAIRVGTEAFF. The CDR3 DNA follows: TGTGCCATACGGGTAGGCACTGAAGCTTTCTTT.

The chain is built from TRBV28 and TRBJ1-1; D is unclear. With 6 bases removed from V and 5 bases from J, the gap between germline ends came to 19 bases. The CDR3 is 15 amino acids. In germline, CDR1 is MDHEN, CDR2 SYDVKM. The CDR3 DNA is TGTGCCAGCAGCCTCATTAACCAGCCGGGTACTGAAGCTTTCTTT. Protein: CASSLINQPGTEAFF.

The chain is built from TRBV28 and TRBJ1-1; D might be TRBD1 (6 bases). This CDR3 has 14 amino acids. Per germline, CDR1 MDHEN and CDR2 SYDVKM. V gave up 7 bases and J gave up 1 base, with 13 bases separating them. The CDR3 here is CASTPDRWNTEAFF. The CDR3 DNA reads as TGTGCCAGCACCCCTGACAGGTGGAACACTGAAGCTTTCTTT. Combining the CDR3 with reference TRBV28 and TRBJ1-1 gives the whole variable domain DVKVTQSSRYLVKRTGEKVFLECVQDMDHENMFWYRQDPGLGLRLIYFSYDVKMKEKGDIPEGYSVSREKKERFSLILESASTNQTSMYLCASTPDRWNTEAFFGQGTRLTVV.

The chain has TRBV7-8 and TRBJ1-1; D gene unclear. CDR1 SGHVS and CDR2 FQNEAQ come from the germline V gene. The CDR3 sequence is 11 residues long. V was shortened by 3 bases and J by 9 bases, with 8 bases between the two germline ends. CDR3 sequence (DNA): TGTGCCAGCAGCTTCCGGGATAAAGCTTTCTTT. This sequence encodes CASSFRDKAFF.

A single count supports this clone. J is TRBJ2-7 and V is TRBV28; TRBD1 matches 10 bases. J lost 4 bases, V lost 2 bases, and 8 bases had no gene match. The germline CDR1 and CDR2 sequences are MDHEN and SYDVKM. This CDR3 is built from 16 residues. The CDR3 region is CASSLRVGQGGYEQYF. DNA for the CDR3: TGTGCCAGCAGTTTAAGGGTCGGACAGGGGGGGTACGAGCAGTACTTC.

V is TRBV6-5 and J is TRBJ2-1; D not resolved. Germline CDR1 is MNHEY and CDR2 is SVGAGI. The CDR3 is 12 residues long. V shed 6 bases and J shed 10 bases, with 13 bases lying between them. The CDR3 sequence is CASSTISEEQFF. The CDR3 nucleotides read TGTGCCAGCAGCACAATCTCGGAGGAGCAGTTCTTC.

The rearrangement uses TRBV6-6 and TRBJ2-7, with a tentative D call TRBD1 (6 bases). CDR1 is MNHNY, CDR2 SVGAGI, per germline (reference sequence). Trimming took off 6 bases at V and 3 bases at J, with 18 bases between the two ends. The CDR3 is made up of 15 amino acids. The DNA for the CDR3 is TGTGCCAGCAGCCAACCAAACAGGGAACTCTACGAGCAGTACTTC. It yields the protein CASSQPNRELYEQYF.

The rearrangement uses TRBV7-2 and TRBJ2-7, with 14 bases lining up with TRBD2. In germline, CDR1 is SGHTA, CDR2 FQGNSA. The CDR3 runs to 16 residues. V shed 5 bases and J 9 bases; nucleotides not matched to a gene: 12. CDR3 sequence: CASSRGGTSGRERQYF. The CDR3 DNA reads TGTGCCAGCAGCCGGGGGGGGACTAGCGGGAGAGAGAGGCAGTACTTC. The whole variable domain, filled in from reference TRBV7-2 and TRBJ2-7, reads GAGVSQSPSNKVTEKGKDVELRCDPISGHTALYWYRQSLGQGLEFLIYFQGNSAPDKSGLPSDRFSAERTGGSVSTLTIQRTQQEDSAVYLCASSRGGTSGRERQYFGPGTRLTVT.

The chain carries TRBV30 and TRBJ1-1, with TRBD1 as a possible D gene (6 bases). Germline values: CDR1 GTSNPN, CDR2 SVGIG (reference sequence). Trimming removed 2 bases from V and 1 base from J, with 14 bases in between. The CDR3 extends over 15 amino acids. Here the CDR3 reads CAWSRLGAANTEAFF. The CDR3 DNA reads TGTGCCTGGAGTCGGTTGGGGGCAGCGAACACTGAAGCTTTCTTT.

This chain links TRBV28 with TRBJ1-2; D uncertain. Trimming pared 6 bases from V and 7 bases from J, leaving 9 bases between. Germline CDR1 and CDR2: MDHEN and SYDVKM. The CDR3 is 11 residues long. This CDR3 is CASRPQIGYTF. CDR3 DNA: TGTGCCAGCAGACCCCAGATTGGCTACACCTTC.

In this sample, this clone turned up a few times. J is TRBJ2-2 and V is TRBV28, with 9 bases matching TRBD1. This CDR3 is 15 amino acids long. V was clipped by 6 bases and J by 4 bases; unmatched bases: 6. Germline V gene lookup returns CDR1 MDHEN and CDR2 SYDVKM. Here the CDR3 reads CASSTGQGGTGELFF. DNA for the CDR3: TGTGCCAGCAGCACGGGACAGGGCGGCACCGGGGAGCTGTTTTTT.

This chain links TRBV2 with TRBJ2-3; no reliable D call. This CDR3 has 14 residues. Trimming removed 7 bases from V and 1 base from J, with 12 bases in between. The V gene's germline CDR1 is SNHLY and CDR2 FYNNEI. CDR3 sequence: CASNPSPGTDTQYF. The CDR3 coding sequence is TGTGCCAGCAATCCAAGCCCTGGCACAGATACGCAGTATTTT. The full variable domain, with the rest looked up from reference TRBV2 and TRBJ2-3, is EPEVTQTPSHQVTQMGQEVILRCVPISNHLYFYWYRQILGQKVEFLVSFYNNEISEKSEIFDDQFSVERPDGSNFTLKIRSTKLEDSAMYFCASNPSPGTDTQYFGPGTRLTVL.

This rearrangement joins TRBV27 to TRBJ2-1, with D perhaps TRBD2 (5 bases). This CDR3 is built from 11 residues. V was clipped by 7 bases and J by 12 bases, with 13 bases between them. CDR1 and CDR2 (germline): MNHEY, SMNVEV (reference sequence). The CDR3 coding sequence is TGTGCCAGCAATGCCGGACTGGTGCAGTTCTTC. Protein product: CASNAGLVQFF.

V is TRBV30 and J is TRBJ2-2; no firm D call. From germline, CDR1 is GTSNPN and CDR2 SVGIG (reference sequence). CDR3 length equals 14 residues. The V gene lost 4 bases and the J gene lost 4 bases, with 13 bases spanning the gap. The CDR3 loop reads CAWKGGLGTGELFF. For the CDR3, the DNA is TGTGCCTGGAAAGGTGGTCTAGGCACCGGGGAGCTGTTTTTT.

The chain recombines TRBV27 with TRBJ1-5; no clear D gene. The CDR3 loop spans 15 amino acids. Germline V gives CDR1 MNHEY, CDR2 SMNVEV (reference sequence). V was trimmed by 3 bases and J by 1 base, leaving 10 bases between them. CDR3 nucleotides: TGTGCCAGCAGTTTGTATGGAGGGAGCAATCAGCCCCAGCATTTT. It encodes CASSLYGGSNQPQHF.

This clone was counted between two and nine times. This rearrangement joins TRBV5-1 to TRBJ1-4; 8 bases are shared with TRBD1. Germline values: CDR1 SGHRS, CDR2 YFSETQ. The CDR3 contains 17 residues. Unmatched junction bases numbered 12, after V lost 0 bases and J lost 8 bases. This CDR3 is CASSLGLRTGSEEKLFF. The CDR3 bases are TGCGCCAGCAGCTTGGGTTTAAGGACAGGGTCGGAGGAAAAACTGTTTTTT.

The chain carries TRBV9 and TRBJ2-7, with 8 bases lining up with TRBD1. The CDR3 has 16 amino acids. V was clipped by 6 bases and J by 6 bases; unmatched bases: 17. CDR1 and CDR2 (germline): SGDLS, YYNGEE. CDR3 amino acids: CASTFGGDRSFCEQYF. DNA of the CDR3: TGTGCCAGCACCTTCGGTGGGGACAGGTCCTTTTGCGAGCAGTACTTC.

The chain couples TRBV19 to TRBJ1-5, with 10 bases matching TRBD1. The ends lost 7 bases at V and 9 bases at J; junction bases unmatched: 12. CDR1 is LNHDA, CDR2 SQIVND, per germline (reference sequence). This CDR3 has 15 amino acids. DNA for the CDR3: TGTGCCAGTACCATTGAGGACAGGGGGGCCCCGCCCCAGCATTTT. Amino acids: CASTIEDRGAPPQHF.